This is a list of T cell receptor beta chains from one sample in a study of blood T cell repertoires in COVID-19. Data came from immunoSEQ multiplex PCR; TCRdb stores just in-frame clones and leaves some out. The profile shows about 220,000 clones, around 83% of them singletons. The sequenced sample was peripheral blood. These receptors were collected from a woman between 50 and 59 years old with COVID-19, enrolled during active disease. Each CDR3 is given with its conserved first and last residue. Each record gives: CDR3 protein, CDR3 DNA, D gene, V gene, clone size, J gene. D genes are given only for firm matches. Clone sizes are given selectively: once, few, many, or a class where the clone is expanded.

CDR3: CASNPREDGELFF; DNA: TGTGCCAGCAACCCGAGGGAGGACGGGGAGCTGTTTTTT; D: NA; V: TRBV5-6; size: NA; J: TRBJ2-2
CDR3: CASTDGGFNQPQHF; DNA: TGTGCCAGTACCGACGGAGGTTTCAATCAGCCCCAGCATTTT; D: NA; V: TRBV19; size: NA; J: TRBJ1-5
CDR3: CASSQDAGGEETQYF; DNA: TGTGCCAGCAGCCAAGATGCAGGGGGCGAAGAGACCCAGTACTTC; D: TRBD1; V: TRBV3-1/TRBV3-2; size: NA; J: TRBJ2-5
CDR3: CASSRGDRVEYGYTF; DNA: TGTGCCAGCAGCCGAGGGGACAGGGTGGAGTATGGCTACACCTTC; D: TRBD1; V: TRBV7-8; size: NA; J: TRBJ1-2
CDR3: CASSGVQETQYF; DNA: TGTGCCAGCAGCGGGGTCCAAGAGACCCAGTACTTC; D: NA; V: TRBV6-6; size: NA; J: TRBJ2-5
CDR3: CASSQDPGLFSTNEKLFF; DNA: TGCGCCAGCAGCCAAGATCCGGGTTTATTCTCAACTAATGAAAAACTGTTTTTT; D: NA; V: TRBV4-1; size: few; J: TRBJ1-4
CDR3: CASSLYLAGQETQYF; DNA: TGTGCCAGCAGCTTATATCTTGCAGGCCAAGAGACCCAGTACTTC; D: NA; V: TRBV11-3; size: NA; J: TRBJ2-5
CDR3: CASSSPSGTGGTPLHF; DNA: TGTGCCAGCAGTTCGCCCTCGGGGACAGGGGGAACACCCCTCCACTTT; D: TRBD1; V: TRBV6-2/TRBV6-3; size: once; J: TRBJ1-6
CDR3: CASSESRDSYNEQFF; DNA: TGTGCCAGCAGTGAATCGAGGGACTCCTACAATGAGCAGTTCTTC; D: NA; V: TRBV25-1; size: NA; J: TRBJ2-1
CDR3: CASSKGVGISIMGASYGYTF; DNA: TGTGCCAGCAGTAAAGGGGTGGGCATTAGTATAATGGGGGCTTCATATGGCTACACCTTC; D: NA; V: TRBV27; size: NA; J: TRBJ1-2
CDR3: CASSPVAGVLNEQFF; DNA: TGCGCCAGCAGCCCGGTAGCGGGGGTGCTTAATGAGCAGTTCTTC; D: TRBD2; V: TRBV5-1; size: once; J: TRBJ2-1
CDR3: CASSHLGTPNTEAFF; DNA: TGTGCCAGCAGCCACCTCGGGACACCGAACACTGAAGCTTTCTTT; D: NA; V: TRBV16; size: NA; J: TRBJ1-1
CDR3: CASSREFAGELFF; DNA: TGTGCCAGCAGCCGCGAATTTGCCGGGGAGCTGTTTTTT; D: NA; V: TRBV6-4; size: once; J: TRBJ2-2
CDR3: CASSVSGGINEQFF; DNA: TGTGCCAGCAGCGTTTCCGGGGGTATCAATGAGCAGTTCTTC; D: NA; V: TRBV5-5; size: NA; J: TRBJ2-1
CDR3: CASSTGVNSPLHF; DNA: TGTGCCAGCTCGACAGGGGTAAATTCACCCCTCCACTTT; D: TRBD1; V: TRBV19; size: NA; J: TRBJ1-6
CDR3: CAWSLGGAIAKNIQYF; DNA: TGTGCCTGGAGCCTAGGGGGGGCCATAGCCAAAAACATTCAGTACTTC; D: NA; V: TRBV30; size: NA; J: TRBJ2-4
CDR3: CSASSLAARQETQYF; DNA: TGCAGTGCTAGTTCATTGGCGGCGAGACAAGAGACCCAGTACTTC; D: NA; V: TRBV20-1; size: NA; J: TRBJ2-5
CDR3: CASSRQGSFTDYGYTF; DNA: TGTGCCAGCAGCAGACAGGGTTCTTTTACGGACTATGGCTACACCTTC; D: TRBD1; V: TRBV28; size: NA; J: TRBJ1-2
CDR3: CASTRTEAQPQHF; DNA: TGTGCCAGCACTCGGACAGAGGCCCAGCCCCAGCATTTT; D: NA; V: TRBV6-5; size: once; J: TRBJ1-5
CDR3: CASSYLNRAVETQYF; DNA: TGTGCCAGCAGCTACTTAAACAGGGCTGTGGAGACCCAGTACTTC; D: NA; V: TRBV7-2; size: NA; J: TRBJ2-5
CDR3: CASSYSGGGARNEQFF; DNA: TGTGCCAGCAGTTACTCGGGCGGGGGGGCCAGGAATGAGCAGTTCTTC; D: TRBD2; V: TRBV6-5; size: NA; J: TRBJ2-1
CDR3: CASSSLYGYTF; DNA: TGTGCCAGCAGCTCTCTATATGGCTACACCTTC; D: NA; V: TRBV7-9; size: NA; J: TRBJ1-2
CDR3: CASSRASSTDTQYF; DNA: TGTGCCAGCTCACGAGCGTCTAGCACAGATACGCAGTATTTT; D: NA; V: TRBV18; size: NA; J: TRBJ2-3
CDR3: CASRSSGTAGYTF; DNA: TGTGCCAGCAGGTCTTCCGGGACAGCTGGCTACACCTTC; D: TRBD1; V: TRBV6-1; size: few; J: TRBJ1-2
CDR3: CASSSDGGLGGYTF; DNA: TGTGCCAGCAGCTCCGACGGGGGTTTAGGGGGCTACACCTTC; D: NA; V: TRBV11-3; size: NA; J: TRBJ1-2
CDR3: CASSPGTTYEQYF; DNA: TGTGCCAGCAGCCCAGGTACCACCTACGAGCAGTACTTC; D: NA; V: TRBV5-4; size: NA; J: TRBJ2-7
CDR3: CAWSVSGIQPQHF; DNA: TGTGCCTGGAGTGTTTCGGGGATTCAGCCCCAGCATTTT; D: NA; V: TRBV30; size: once; J: TRBJ1-5
CDR3: CSASLAHGYTF; DNA: TGCAGTGCTAGTCTGGCCCATGGCTACACCTTC; D: NA; V: TRBV20-1; size: once; J: TRBJ1-2
CDR3: CASSLEGGIEAFF; DNA: TGTGCCAGCAGTTTAGAAGGCGGAATTGAAGCTTTCTTT; D: NA; V: TRBV7-6; size: NA; J: TRBJ1-1